The next 30 T cell receptor beta chains were all read from a single sample in a study of T-cell memory formation after mild COVID-19 (TCRdb year 2021). Libraries were built with 5' RACE. Sequencing relied on an Illumina NovaSeq 6000. TCRdb handled the public reads itself, with Q25 trimming in fastp and clone calling in MiXCR, and kept productive beta chains. Rows merge per CDR3 protein into single entries with the most common DNA and genes. The sample records about 340,000 distinct CDR3 sequences, approximately 13% of which are singletons. The ten largest make up roughly 23% of the sample. Specimen: PBMCs or a T cell subset sorted from them (not recorded which). These TCRs come from a man aged 18 to 29 who had mild COVID-19 (a few samples of this study predate the infection). The sample titles of this study are shuffled in the database, so cell type and time point are left out; the donor was told from shared clones.

The chain combines TRBV6-5 with TRBJ1-3; maybe TRBD1 (6 bases). CDR1 MNHEY and CDR2 SVGAGI come from the germline V gene. CDR3 length equals 16 residues. The ends were cut back, 4 bases at V and 0 bases at J, with 13 bases in the middle. Here the CDR3 reads CASSSSRGASGNTIYF. CDR3 in DNA: TGTGCCAGCAGTTCCAGCAGGGGAGCCTCTGGAAACACCATATATTTT.

This chain joins TRBV2 and TRBJ2-2; D is unclear. CDR1 is SNHLY, CDR2 FYNNEI, per germline. This CDR3 has 13 residues. The ends were cut back, 6 bases at V and 8 bases at J, with 13 bases in the middle. CDR3 bases: TGTGCCAGCAGGCAGGACGGCGGAGGGGAGCTGTTTTTT. Translated: CASRQDGGGELFF. Variable domain in full (rest from reference TRBV2 and TRBJ2-2): EPEVTQTPSHQVTQMGQEVILRCVPISNHLYFYWYRQILGQKVEFLVSFYNNEISEKSEIFDDQFSVERPDGSNFTLKIRSTKLEDSAMYFCASRQDGGGELFFGEGSRLTVL.

This clonotype was picked up a small number of times. The chain has TRBV6-6 and TRBJ2-1, with 12 nucleotides matching TRBD2. Trimming took 1 base from V and 5 from J; bases not matched to a gene: 3. CDR3 length: 16 residues. Germline CDR1 MNHNY, CDR2 SVGAGI (reference sequence). Here the CDR3 reads CASSYWLAGGNNEQFF. The CDR3 DNA is TGTGCCAGCAGTTACTGGCTAGCGGGGGGGAACAATGAGCAGTTCTTC.

This clonotype was seen ten or more times. The CDR3 loop is CASSHDRAGELFF. The CDR3 nucleotides read TGTGCCAGCAGCCATGACAGGGCCGGGGAGCTGTTTTTT. The V call is TRBV7-2, the J call TRBJ2-2; 7 bases map to TRBD1. Per germline, CDR1 SGHTA and CDR2 FQGNSA. With V trimmed by 5 bases and J by 6 bases, 3 bases remained unmatched. This CDR3 is 13 amino acids long. The variable domain in full, with the rest retrieved from reference TRBV7-2 and TRBJ2-2, is GAGVSQSPSNKVTEKGKDVELRCDPISGHTALYWYRQSLGQGLEFLIYFQGNSAPDKSGLPSDRFSAERTGGSVSTLTIQRTQQEDSAVYLCASSHDRAGELFFGEGSRLTVL.

J is TRBJ2-3 and V is TRBV5-1; 14 nucleotides line up with TRBD2. This CDR3 has 16 amino acids. V gave up 4 bases and J gave up 4 bases; unmatched junction bases: 5. The germline CDR1 and CDR2 sequences are SGHRS and YFSETQ. The CDR3 here is CASSETSGGDPDTQYF. CDR3 DNA sequence: TGCGCCAGCAGCGAGACTAGCGGGGGGGACCCAGATACGCAGTATTTT.

The chain couples TRBV18 to TRBJ1-1, with no clear D. The V end was cut by 3 bases, the J end by 0 bases, with 5 bases between. Germline assignment: CDR1 KGHSH and CDR2 LQKENI. The CDR3 spans 13 residues. CDR3 sequence reads: CASSPQLNTEAFF. The CDR3, as DNA: TGTGCCAGCTCACCCCAGTTGAACACTGAAGCTTTCTTT. Combining the CDR3 with reference TRBV18 and TRBJ1-1 gives the whole variable domain NAGVMQNPRHLVRRRGQEARLRCSPMKGHSHVYWYRQLPEEGLKFMVYLQKENIIDESGMPKERFSAEFPKEGPSILRIQQVVRGDSAAYFCASSPQLNTEAFFGQGTRLTVV.

V is TRBV11-1 and J is TRBJ2-3; 10 bases match TRBD2. This CDR3 has 15 residues. Germline trimming cut 5 bases from V and 7 bases from J; bases unmatched to any gene: 9. Germline V gene data show CDR1 as SGHAT and CDR2 as FQDESV (reference sequence). CDR3 nucleotides: TGTGCCAGCAGCCTTCTAGCGGGGGAGGCAAATACGCAGTATTTT. Amino acids: CASSLLAGEANTQYF. The full variable domain, completed using reference TRBV11-1 and TRBJ2-3, is EAEVAQSPRYKITEKSQAVAFWCDPISGHATLYWYRQILGQGPELLVQFQDESVVDDSQLPKDRFSAERLKGVDSTLKIQPAELGDSAMYLCASSLLAGEANTQYFGPGTRLTVL.

The chain uses TRBV4-2 and TRBJ2-7, with a weak D call TRBD2 (5 bases). CDR1 is LGHNA and CDR2 is YNFKEQ in the germline V gene. Trimming removed 0 bases from V and 7 bases from J, with 7 bases in between. This CDR3 comprises 12 residues. This CDR3 is CASSQEWEEQYF. Here the CDR3 DNA reads TGTGCCAGCAGCCAAGAGTGGGAGGAGCAGTACTTC.

This clonotype showed up just a few times. The V gene is TRBV12-3 or TRBV12-4, the J gene TRBJ1-5; D not certain. The ends were cut back, 8 bases at V and 2 bases at J, with 16 bases in the middle. The CDR3 is 15 amino acids. CDR3 sequence reads: CASSWEGWGNQPQHF. The CDR3, as DNA: TGTGCCAGCTCCTGGGAGGGTTGGGGCAATCAGCCCCAGCATTTT.

This clonotype came up a few times. V and J are TRBV5-1 and TRBJ2-2, with D possibly being TRBD2 (6 bases). Per the germline V gene, CDR1 is SGHRS and CDR2 is YFSETQ. This CDR3 spans 17 amino acids. V lost 0 bases and J 0 bases, leaving 12 bases between the germline ends. The DNA for the CDR3 is TGCGCCAGCAGCTTGGATCCTAGCGATTCGAACACCGGGGAGCTGTTTTTT. This sequence encodes CASSLDPSDSNTGELFF.

As for this clonotype: This is likely a read error, given that the CDR3 carries no conserved phenylalanine or tryptophan at its end. The DNA is omitted, as the CDR3 cannot be located on it reliably, and the CDR3 follows TCRdb's listing. The CDR3 here is CASSEVAPRL. The chain uses TRBV6-1 and TRBJ1-1; the table's TRBD1 call for D was not verified on the DNA. The CDR3 has 10 residues if both end residues are counted. CDR1 MNHNS and CDR2 SASEGT come from the germline V gene.

The sample holds a few counts of this clonotype. V is TRBV2 and J is TRBJ1-2, with 7 positions matching TRBD1. Per germline, CDR1 SNHLY and CDR2 FYNNEI. The V gene end was trimmed by 6 bases and the J gene end by 4 bases; junction bases not matched to a gene: 2. CDR3 length equals 12 residues. Written as DNA, the CDR3 is TGTGCCAGCAGGACAGGGATCTATGGCTACACCTTC. Amino acids: CASRTGIYGYTF.

In its sample, this clonotype was seen a few times. The chain carries TRBV6-5 and TRBJ1-2; no clear D gene. Germline CDR1 MNHEY, CDR2 SVGAGI. The V end was cut by 0 bases, the J end by 8 bases, with 7 bases between. The CDR3 contains 12 residues. CDR3 bases: TGTGCCAGCAGTTACTCGGGAGGCGGCTACACCTTC. It codes for CASSYSGGGYTF.

This clonotype was recorded many times. The chain links TRBV6-4 to TRBJ2-2, with TRBD1 identical over 12 bases. CDR3 length: 16 residues. Trimming removed 2 bases from V and 2 bases from J; junction bases left unmatched: 0. Per germline, CDR1 MRHNA and CDR2 SNTAGT. CDR3 in amino acids: CASSDGTGGNTGELFF. The CDR3 DNA reads as TGTGCCAGCAGTGACGGGACAGGGGGCAACACCGGGGAGCTGTTTTTT.

This chain joins TRBV5-1 and TRBJ2-3; 10 bases line up with TRBD1. After removal of 1 base from V and 4 bases from J, the junction contained 12 bases not matched to a gene. Germline loops: CDR1 SGHRS, CDR2 YFSETQ. The CDR3 spans 18 residues. The DNA of the CDR3 is TGCGCCAGCAGCTTGAGTGGAGCGGGGACAGGGGCGTCAGATACGCAGTATTTT. The encoded protein is CASSLSGAGTGASDTQYF. The full variable domain, rest sourced from reference TRBV5-1 and TRBJ2-3, is KAGVTQTPRYLIKTRGQQVTLSCSPISGHRSVSWYQQTPGQGLQFLFEYFSETQRNKGNFPGRFSGRQFSNSRSEMNVSTLELGDSALYLCASSLSGAGTGASDTQYFGPGTRLTVL.

The V and J genes are TRBV10-3 and TRBJ2-3; the D is unclear. The CDR3 runs to 13 residues. V gave up 2 bases and J gave up 4 bases, with 7 bases separating them. The germline CDR1 and CDR2 sequences are ENHRY and SYGVKD. CDR3 region: CAISEDVSDTQYF. CDR3 DNA sequence: TGTGCCATCAGTGAGGATGTCTCAGATACGCAGTATTTT.

V and J are TRBV7-9 and TRBJ2-3; D may be TRBD1 (7 bases). Trimming shortened V by 2 bases and J by 2 bases, and 14 bases separated the two germline ends. The CDR3 spans 16 residues. Germline loops: CDR1 SEHNR, CDR2 FQNEAQ (reference sequence). The CDR3 sequence: CASSLIPGGLTDTQYF. The CDR3 DNA is TGTGCCAGCAGCTTAATCCCAGGGGGGCTCACAGATACGCAGTATTTT.

V and J are TRBV10-3 and TRBJ1-1, with D perhaps TRBD1 (5 bases). Per germline, CDR1 ENHRY and CDR2 SYGVKD. The V end lost 0 bases, the J end lost 8 bases, and 13 bases lay between the germline ends. The CDR3 runs 14 residues. The CDR3 DNA follows: TGTGCCATCAGTGAGTCTTCGGGGCGACACGAAGCTTTCTTT. Protein sequence: CAISESSGRHEAFF.

The chain is built from TRBV5-8 and TRBJ2-3; possibly TRBD2 for D (6 bases). V shed 4 bases and J shed 2 bases, with 11 bases lying between them. This CDR3 has 14 residues. Germline lookup yields CDR1 SGHTS and CDR2 YDEGEE. The CDR3 loop is CASSTGTFTDTQYF. The DNA for the CDR3 is TGTGCCAGCAGCACCGGGACTTTCACAGATACGCAGTATTTT.

As for this clonotype: One end of the junction is discordant with germline, which a read error may explain. The V call is TRBV3-1, the J call TRBJ1-2, with 7 bases aligning to TRBD1. Germline V gives CDR1 LGHDT, CDR2 YNNKEL (reference sequence). There are 15 residues in the CDR3. DNA of the CDR3: TGTGCCAGCAGCCAAGGATGGGACAGAAACTACGGCTACACCTTC. Translating gives CASSQGWDRNYGYTF. Drawing the rest from reference TRBV3-1 and TRBJ1-2, the complete variable domain is DTAVSQTPKYLVTQMGNDKSIKCEQNLGHDTMYWYKQDSKKFLKIMFSYNNKELIINETVPNRFSPKSPDKAHLNLHINSLELGDSAVYFCASSQGWDRNYGYTFGSGTRLTVV.

The chain couples TRBV7-2 to TRBJ2-5, with 7 bases lining up with TRBD2. The junction had 8 bases not matched to a gene; V was cut back by 2 bases and J by 5 bases. CDR1 and CDR2 from the germline V gene are SGHTA and FQGNSA. The CDR3 has 15 residues. CDR3 amino acids: CASSLSGTISETQYF. The CDR3 DNA reads as TGTGCCAGCAGCTTATCCGGGACTATCTCGGAGACCCAGTACTTC.

This clonotype was recorded a few times. The CDR3 reads CASSLGTGLGETQYF. Here the CDR3 DNA reads TGCGCCAGCAGCTTGGGGACAGGACTGGGAGAGACCCAGTACTTC. V gene TRBV5-1 combines with J gene TRBJ2-5; 7 nucleotides align to TRBD1. CDR1 and CDR2 from the germline V gene are SGHRS and YFSETQ. The CDR3 sequence is 15 residues long. After removal of 0 bases from V and 4 bases from J, the junction contained 6 bases not matched to a gene.

This clonotype has more than one count but fewer than ten. The rearrangement links TRBV7-9 to TRBJ2-7; 10 positions agree with TRBD1. Germline-derived CDR1 and CDR2 are SEHNR and FQNEAQ (reference sequence). With 5 bases clipped from V and 1 base from J, the junction kept 2 bases outside the gene matches. This CDR3 is 14 amino acids long. For the CDR3, the DNA is TGTGCCAGCAGCAGACAGGGGGCATCCTACGAGCAGTACGTC. This translates into CASSRQGASYEQYV.

In this sample, this clonotype turned up a few times. The chain joins TRBV20-1 to TRBJ2-3; TRBD2 agrees at 8 bases. The CDR3 runs 14 residues. The V gene end was trimmed by 5 bases and the J gene end by 3 bases; junction bases not matched to a gene: 7. Germline-derived CDR1 and CDR2 are DFQATT and SNEGSKA (reference sequence). The CDR3 is CSARKAGATDTQYF. In nucleotides, the CDR3 is TGCAGTGCTCGGAAAGCGGGGGCGACAGATACGCAGTATTTT.

In its sample, this clonotype was seen a few times. This chain links TRBV21-1 with TRBJ2-7; the table's D call, TRBD1, was not checked against the DNA. TRBV21-1 is an annotated pseudogene. The CDR3 loop spans 12 amino acids. CDR3 in amino acids: CATPGGSYEQYF. The CDR3, as DNA: TGTGCCACCCCGGGGGGGTCCTACGAGCAGTACTTC.

This chain joins TRBV5-1 and TRBJ2-7; 7 nucleotides line up with TRBD1. The CDR3 contains 14 residues. With V trimmed by 7 bases and J by 2 bases, 9 bases remained unmatched. Germline V gene lookup returns CDR1 SGHRS and CDR2 YFSETQ. The DNA for the CDR3 is TGCGCCAGCGGCCGTGGGACAGCTGCCTACGAGCAGTACTTC. Residues: CASGRGTAAYEQYF.

This clonotype occurred a few times. V usage is TRBV9 and J usage is TRBJ2-2, with TRBD2 matching over 8 bases. Germline CDR1 and CDR2: SGDLS and YYNGEE. The CDR3 is 16 residues long. After removal of 2 bases from V and 3 bases from J, the junction contained 6 bases not matched to a gene. CDR3 sequence reads: CASSVTGGHHTGELFF. DNA of the CDR3: TGTGCCAGCAGCGTGACGGGGGGGCATCACACCGGGGAGCTGTTTTTT.

This clonotype has a handful of counts. The chain combines TRBV14 with TRBJ2-7; the match to TRBD2 covers 8 bases. The germline V gene has CDR1 SGHDN and CDR2 FVKESK. V shed 1 base, J shed 0 bases, and the junction held 5 bases outside the gene matches. The CDR3 loop spans 16 amino acids. CDR3 amino acids: CASSQGGAGASYEQYF. The CDR3 bases are TGTGCCAGCAGCCAAGGTGGAGCGGGGGCCTCCTACGAGCAGTACTTC.

V is TRBV27 and J is TRBJ2-7, with a weak D call TRBD1 (7 bases). The CDR3 totals 13 residues. Germline-derived CDR1 and CDR2 are MNHEY and SMNVEV (reference sequence). Trimming removed 8 bases from V and 2 bases from J, with 13 bases in between. Written as DNA, the CDR3 is TGTGCCAGCGGGCAGGGGGGCCCCTACGAGCAGTACTTC. It encodes CASGQGGPYEQYF.

The rearrangement links TRBV4-1 to TRBJ1-5; no clear D. V was cut by 4 bases and J by 7 bases, with 17 bases left in between. Germline V gene data show CDR1 as MGHRA and CDR2 as YSYEKL. This CDR3 contains 15 residues. CDR3 region: CASSPAGGPGQPQHF. DNA of the CDR3: TGCGCCAGCAGCCCAGCAGGAGGGCCTGGCCAGCCCCAGCATTTT.